This TCR beta chain was identified in a study of regulatory T cells in long-lasting Graves disease. Study conclusions and caveats: Those with persistent disease had in common more public clonotypes (roughly 3,000) than new patients (966).

Germline V gene data show CDR1 as SGHDT and CDR2 as YYEEEE. Trimming took off 7 bases at V and 4 bases at J, with 6 bases between the two ends. CDR3 length equals 11 residues. The time point was: newly diagnosed GD, antithyroid drugs for less than 3 months. Construction of the TCR library relied on RNA isolated from PBMCs. Sequencing libraries for TCR beta were prepared with iRepertoire HTBI primers and Arm-PCR of CDR3 regions. TCRdb called the multiplex PCR reads again in MiXCR, with one record for every CDR3 protein. The sample includes a few hundred thousand distinct CDR3 sequences, over 15% of them seen just once. This clonotype was counted between two and nine times. No antigen is known for it. The sample also formed part of further work on T cells in Graves' hyperthyroidism and ophthalmopathy. That work states: The study used the HTBI primer set for a first-round RT-PCR of the TCR CDR3.

This receptor was identified in a woman between 18 and 29 years old with Graves disease. The chain employs TRBV5-6 and TRBJ2-1; no clear D gene. The sequences come from peripheral blood mononuclear cells (PBMCs), collected at new diagnosis, from a patient treated with antithyroid drugs. This chain's CDR3 is CASYQYNEQFF. As DNA, the CDR3 is TGTGCCAGCTACCAGTACAATGAGCAGTTCTTC.